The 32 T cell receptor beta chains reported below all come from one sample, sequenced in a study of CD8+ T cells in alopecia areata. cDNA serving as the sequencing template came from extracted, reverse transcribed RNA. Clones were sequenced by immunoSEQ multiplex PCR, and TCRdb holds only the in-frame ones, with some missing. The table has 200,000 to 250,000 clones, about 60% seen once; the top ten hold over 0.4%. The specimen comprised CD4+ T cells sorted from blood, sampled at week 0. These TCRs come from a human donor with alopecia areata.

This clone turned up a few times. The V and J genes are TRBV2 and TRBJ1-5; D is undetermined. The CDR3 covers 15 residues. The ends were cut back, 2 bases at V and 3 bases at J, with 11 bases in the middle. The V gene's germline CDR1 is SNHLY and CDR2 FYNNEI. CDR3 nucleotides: TGTGCCAGCAGTGAATTTGCGGGAGCCAATCAGCCCCAGCATTTT. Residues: CASSEFAGANQPQHF.

The CDR3 sequence is CASSLEWGEQYF. As DNA, the CDR3 is TGTGCCAGCAGCTTGGAATGGGGCGAGCAGTACTTC. The V gene is TRBV7-9, the J gene TRBJ2-7; D gene unclear. The CDR3 has 12 amino acids. The V end was cut by 3 bases, the J end by 6 bases, with 9 bases between. Germline assignment: CDR1 SEHNR and CDR2 FQNEAQ (reference sequence).

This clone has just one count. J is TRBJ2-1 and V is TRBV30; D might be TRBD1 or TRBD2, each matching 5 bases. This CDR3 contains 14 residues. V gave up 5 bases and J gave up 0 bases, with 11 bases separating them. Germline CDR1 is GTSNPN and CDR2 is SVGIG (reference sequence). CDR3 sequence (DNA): TGTGCCTGGGACCGAGGGGCCTCCTACAATGAGCAGTTCTTC. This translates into CAWDRGASYNEQFF.

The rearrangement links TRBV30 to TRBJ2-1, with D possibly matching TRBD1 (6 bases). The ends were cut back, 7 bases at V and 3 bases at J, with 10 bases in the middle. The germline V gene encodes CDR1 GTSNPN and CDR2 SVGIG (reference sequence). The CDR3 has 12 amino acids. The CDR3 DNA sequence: TGTGCCTCGAAGGGGGTCTACAATGAGCAGTTCTTC. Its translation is CASKGVYNEQFF.

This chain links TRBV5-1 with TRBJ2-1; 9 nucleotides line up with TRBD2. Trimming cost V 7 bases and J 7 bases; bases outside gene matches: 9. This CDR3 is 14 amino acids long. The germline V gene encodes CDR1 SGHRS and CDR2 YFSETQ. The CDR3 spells CASQTAGGQNEQFF. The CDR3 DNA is TGCGCCAGCCAGACAGCGGGAGGCCAAAATGAGCAGTTCTTC.

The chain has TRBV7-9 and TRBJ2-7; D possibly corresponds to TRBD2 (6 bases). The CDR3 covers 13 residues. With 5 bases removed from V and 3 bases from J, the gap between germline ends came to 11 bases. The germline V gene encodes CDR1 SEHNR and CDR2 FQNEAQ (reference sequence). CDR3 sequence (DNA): TGTGCCAGCAGCCCGGGGGAAGTCTACGAGCAGTACTTC. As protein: CASSPGEVYEQYF.

CDR3 nucleotide sequence: TGCAGCGTTGAAAGACTAGCGGGAAGGTCAGATACGCAGTATTTT. Translation gives CSVERLAGRSDTQYF. The gene calls are TRBV29-1 and TRBJ2-3, with 11 bases fitting TRBD2. The J segment lost 4 bases and the V segment lost 2 bases, leaving 5 bases of the junction unmatched. The length of the CDR3 is 15 residues. Germline values: CDR1 SQVTM, CDR2 ANQGSEA.

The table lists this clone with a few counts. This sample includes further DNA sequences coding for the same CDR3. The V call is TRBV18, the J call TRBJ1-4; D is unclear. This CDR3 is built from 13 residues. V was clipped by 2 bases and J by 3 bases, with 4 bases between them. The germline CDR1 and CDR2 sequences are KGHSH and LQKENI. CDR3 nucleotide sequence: TGTGCCAGCTCACCAGGGGCTAATGAAAAACTGTTTTTT. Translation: CASSPGANEKLFF.

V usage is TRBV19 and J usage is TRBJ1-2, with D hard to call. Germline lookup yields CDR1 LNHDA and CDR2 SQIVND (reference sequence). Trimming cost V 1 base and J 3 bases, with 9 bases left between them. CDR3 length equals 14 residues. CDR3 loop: CASSIGDVYYGYTF. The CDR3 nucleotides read TGTGCCAGTAGTATAGGTGACGTCTACTATGGCTACACCTTC.

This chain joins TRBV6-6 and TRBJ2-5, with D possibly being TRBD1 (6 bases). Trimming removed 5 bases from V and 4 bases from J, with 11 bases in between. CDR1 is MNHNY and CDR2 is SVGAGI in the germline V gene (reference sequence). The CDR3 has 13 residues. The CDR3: CASSPDRLETQYF. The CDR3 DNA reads TGTGCCAGCAGTCCCGACAGGCTAGAGACCCAGTACTTC.

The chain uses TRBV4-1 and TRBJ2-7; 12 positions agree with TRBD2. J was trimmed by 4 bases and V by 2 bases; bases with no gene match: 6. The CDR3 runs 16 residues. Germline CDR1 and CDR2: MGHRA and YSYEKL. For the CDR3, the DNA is TGCGCCAGCAGCCAACCGACTAGCGGGAGCCCTTACGAGCAGTACTTC. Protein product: CASSQPTSGSPYEQYF.

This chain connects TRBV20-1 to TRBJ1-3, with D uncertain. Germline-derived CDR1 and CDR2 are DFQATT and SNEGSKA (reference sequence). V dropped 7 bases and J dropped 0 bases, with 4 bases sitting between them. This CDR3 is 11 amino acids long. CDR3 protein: CSGRSGNTIYF. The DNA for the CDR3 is TGCAGTGGACGCTCTGGAAACACCATATATTTT.

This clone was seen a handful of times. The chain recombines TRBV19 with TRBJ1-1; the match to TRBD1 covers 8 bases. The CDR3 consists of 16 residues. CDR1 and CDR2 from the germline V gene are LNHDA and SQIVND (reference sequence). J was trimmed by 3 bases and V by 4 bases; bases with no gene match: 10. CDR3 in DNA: TGTGCCAGTAGTACCGTGGACAGGGATACGTACACTGAAGCTTTCTTT. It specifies CASSTVDRDTYTEAFF.

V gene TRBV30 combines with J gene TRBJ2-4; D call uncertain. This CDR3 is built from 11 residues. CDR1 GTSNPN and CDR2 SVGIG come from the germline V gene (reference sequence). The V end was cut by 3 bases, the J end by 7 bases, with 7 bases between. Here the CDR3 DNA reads TGTGCCTGGAGCGGTAGCAACATTCAGTACTTC. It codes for CAWSGSNIQYF.

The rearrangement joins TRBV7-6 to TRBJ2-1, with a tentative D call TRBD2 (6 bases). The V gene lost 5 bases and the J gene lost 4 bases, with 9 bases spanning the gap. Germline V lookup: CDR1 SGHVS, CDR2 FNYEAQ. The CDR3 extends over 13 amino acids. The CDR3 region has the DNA TGTGCCAGCAGCCTCGGGACTTACAATGAGCAGTTCTTC. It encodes CASSLGTYNEQFF.

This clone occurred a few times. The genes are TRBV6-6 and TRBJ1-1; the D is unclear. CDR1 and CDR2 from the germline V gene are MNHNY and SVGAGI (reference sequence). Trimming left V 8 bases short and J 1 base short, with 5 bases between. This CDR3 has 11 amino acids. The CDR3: CASGQNTEAFF. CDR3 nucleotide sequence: TGTGCCAGCGGCCAGAACACTGAAGCTTTCTTT.

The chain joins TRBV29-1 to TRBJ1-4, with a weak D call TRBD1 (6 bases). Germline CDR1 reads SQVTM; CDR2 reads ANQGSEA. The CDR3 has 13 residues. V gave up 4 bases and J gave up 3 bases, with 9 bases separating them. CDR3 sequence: CSVGQEANEKLFF. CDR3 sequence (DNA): TGCAGCGTTGGACAGGAAGCTAATGAAAAACTGTTTTTT. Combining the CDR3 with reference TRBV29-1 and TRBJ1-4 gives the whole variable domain SAVISQKPSRDICQRGTSLTIQCQVDSQVTMMFWYRQQPGQSLTLIATANQGSEATYESGFVIDKFPISRPNLTFSTLTVSNMSPEDSSIYLCSVGQEANEKLFFGSGTQLSVL.

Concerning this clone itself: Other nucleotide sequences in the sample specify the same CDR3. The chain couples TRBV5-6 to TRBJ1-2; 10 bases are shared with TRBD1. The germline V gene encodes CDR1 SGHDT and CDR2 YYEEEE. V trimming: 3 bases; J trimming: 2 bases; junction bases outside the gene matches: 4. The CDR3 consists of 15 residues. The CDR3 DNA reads TGTGCCAGCAGCTCGGGACAGGGGTCGAACTATGGCTACACCTTC. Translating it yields CASSSGQGSNYGYTF.

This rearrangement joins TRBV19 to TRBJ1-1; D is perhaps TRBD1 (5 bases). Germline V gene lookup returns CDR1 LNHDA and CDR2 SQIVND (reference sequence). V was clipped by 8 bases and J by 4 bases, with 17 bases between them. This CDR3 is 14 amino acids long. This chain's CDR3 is CASRPPGRGTEAFF. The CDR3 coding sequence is TGTGCCAGTCGCCCTCCAGGGCGGGGCACTGAAGCTTTCTTT.

The CDR3 region has the DNA TGCAGCGTTGCTAGGGGTACTGAAGCTTTCTTT. It is translated as CSVARGTEAFF. The chain joins TRBV29-1 to TRBJ1-1, with a possible D match to TRBD1 (5 bases). Trimming removed 4 bases at V and 5 bases at J, with 8 bases between. The CDR3 length is 11 residues. The germline V gene encodes CDR1 SQVTM and CDR2 ANQGSEA.

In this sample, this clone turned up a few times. CDR3 sequence (DNA): TGTGCCAGCAGCCGAGGAGGGGGGAGGACGAGCTCCTACGAGCAGTACTTC. Translating gives CASSRGGGRTSSYEQYF. The V call is TRBV7-3, the J call TRBJ2-7; D could derive from TRBD1 or TRBD2 (6 bases each). The CDR3 has 17 residues. Trimming took off 5 bases at V and 0 bases at J, with 20 bases between the two ends. Germline V CDR1 and CDR2: SGHTA, FQGTGA.

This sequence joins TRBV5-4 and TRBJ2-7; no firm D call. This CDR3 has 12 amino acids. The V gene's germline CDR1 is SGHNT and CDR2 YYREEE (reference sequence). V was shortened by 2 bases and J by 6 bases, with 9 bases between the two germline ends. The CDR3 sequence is CASSFPPLEQYF. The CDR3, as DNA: TGTGCCAGCAGCTTCCCCCCCCTCGAGCAGTACTTC.

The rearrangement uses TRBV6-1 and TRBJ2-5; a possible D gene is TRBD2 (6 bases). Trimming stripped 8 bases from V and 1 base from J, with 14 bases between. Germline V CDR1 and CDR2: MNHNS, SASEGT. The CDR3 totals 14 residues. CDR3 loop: CASPGGALQETQYF. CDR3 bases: TGTGCCAGCCCGGGCGGGGCCCTCCAAGAGACCCAGTACTTC.

The CDR3 sequence: CASSYGASGHNEQFF. The CDR3 DNA is TGTGCCAGCAGTTACGGAGCTAGCGGCCACAATGAGCAGTTCTTC. The gene calls are TRBV6-6 and TRBJ2-1; TRBD2 matches at 7 bases. The germline CDR1 and CDR2 sequences are MNHNY and SVGAGI (reference sequence). CDR3 length: 15 amino acids. The ends lost 2 bases at V and 5 bases at J; junction bases unmatched: 6.

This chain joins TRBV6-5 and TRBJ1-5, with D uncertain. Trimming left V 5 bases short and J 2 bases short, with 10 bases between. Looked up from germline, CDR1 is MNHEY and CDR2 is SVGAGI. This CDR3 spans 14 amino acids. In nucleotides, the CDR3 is TGTGCCAGCAGTGAGGTCCAGGGCAATCAGCCCCAGCATTTT. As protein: CASSEVQGNQPQHF.

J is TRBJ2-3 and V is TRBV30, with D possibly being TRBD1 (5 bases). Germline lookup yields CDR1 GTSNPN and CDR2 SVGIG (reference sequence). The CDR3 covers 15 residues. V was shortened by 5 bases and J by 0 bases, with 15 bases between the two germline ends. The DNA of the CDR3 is TGTGCCTGGTCTTCTCAGGGCCCTAGCACAGATACGCAGTATTTT. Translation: CAWSSQGPSTDTQYF.

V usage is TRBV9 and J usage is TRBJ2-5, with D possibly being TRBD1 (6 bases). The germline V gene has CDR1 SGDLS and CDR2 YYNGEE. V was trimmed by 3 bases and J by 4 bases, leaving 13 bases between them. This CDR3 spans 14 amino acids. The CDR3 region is CASSETQGPETQYF. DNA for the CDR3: TGTGCCAGCAGCGAAACACAGGGCCCAGAGACCCAGTACTTC.

The CDR3 loop reads CASSQYSGGDFKNIQYF. The CDR3 nucleotides are TGCGCCAGCAGCCAATACTCGGGGGGGGACTTCAAAAACATTCAGTACTTC. The chain joins TRBV4-1 to TRBJ2-4; 8 nucleotides align to TRBD2. This CDR3 comprises 17 residues. Trimming took 2 bases from V and 3 from J; bases not matched to a gene: 9. Germline-derived CDR1 and CDR2 are MGHRA and YSYEKL.

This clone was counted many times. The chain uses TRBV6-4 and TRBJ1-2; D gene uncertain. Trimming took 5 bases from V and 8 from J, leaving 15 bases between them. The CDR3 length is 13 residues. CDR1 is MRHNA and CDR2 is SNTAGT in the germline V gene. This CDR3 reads CASSPDLRGGYTF. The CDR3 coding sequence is TGTGCCAGCAGTCCAGACCTCAGAGGAGGCTACACCTTC.

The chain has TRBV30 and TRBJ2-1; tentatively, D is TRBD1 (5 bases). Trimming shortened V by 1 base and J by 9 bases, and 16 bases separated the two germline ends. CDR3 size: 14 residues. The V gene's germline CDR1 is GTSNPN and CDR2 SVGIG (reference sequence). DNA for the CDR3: TGTGCCTGGAGTGCCACAGGAGCCACGGGTGAGCAGTTCTTC. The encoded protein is CAWSATGATGEQFF. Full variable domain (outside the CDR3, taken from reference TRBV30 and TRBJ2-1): SQTIHQWPATLVQPVGSPLSLECTVEGTSNPNLYWYRQAAGRGLQLLFYSVGIGQISSEVPQNLSASRPQDRQFILSSKKLLLSDSGFYLCAWSATGATGEQFFGPGTRLTVL.

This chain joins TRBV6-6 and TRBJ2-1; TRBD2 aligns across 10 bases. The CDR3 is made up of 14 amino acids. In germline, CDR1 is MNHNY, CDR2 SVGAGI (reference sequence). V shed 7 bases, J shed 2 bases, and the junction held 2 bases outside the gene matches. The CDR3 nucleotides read TGTGCCAGCAATCTAGCGGGAGCCTACAATGAGCAGTTCTTC. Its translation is CASNLAGAYNEQFF.

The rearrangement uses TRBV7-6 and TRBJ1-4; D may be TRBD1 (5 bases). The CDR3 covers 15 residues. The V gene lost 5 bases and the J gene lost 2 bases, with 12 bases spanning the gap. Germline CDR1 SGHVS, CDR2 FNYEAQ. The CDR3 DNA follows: TGTGCCAGCAGCCCCGGGACGGCTACTAATGAAAAACTGTTTTTT. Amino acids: CASSPGTATNEKLFF. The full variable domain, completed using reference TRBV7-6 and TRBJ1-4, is GAGVSQSPRYKVTKRGQDVALRCDPISGHVSLYWYRQALGQGPEFLTYFNYEAQQDKSGLPNDRFSAERPEGSISTLTIQRTEQRDSAMYRCASSPGTATNEKLFFGSGTQLSVL.